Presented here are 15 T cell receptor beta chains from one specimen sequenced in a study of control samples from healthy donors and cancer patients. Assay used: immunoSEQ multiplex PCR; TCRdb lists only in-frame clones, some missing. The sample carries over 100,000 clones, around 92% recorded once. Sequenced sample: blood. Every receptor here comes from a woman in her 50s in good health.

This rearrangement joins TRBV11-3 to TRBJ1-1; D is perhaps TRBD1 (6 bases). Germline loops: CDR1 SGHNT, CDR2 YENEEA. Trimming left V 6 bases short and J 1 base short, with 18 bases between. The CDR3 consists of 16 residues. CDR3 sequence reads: CASRQRPGGWNTEAFF. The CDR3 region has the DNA TGTGCCAGCAGACAGAGACCCGGGGGCTGGAACACTGAAGCTTTCTTT. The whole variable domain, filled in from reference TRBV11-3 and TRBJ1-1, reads EAGVVQSPRYKIIEKKQPVAFWCNPISGHNTLYWYLQNLGQGPELLIRYENEEAVDDSQLPKDRFSAERLKGVDSTLKIQPAELGDSAVYLCASRQRPGGWNTEAFFGQGTRLTVV.

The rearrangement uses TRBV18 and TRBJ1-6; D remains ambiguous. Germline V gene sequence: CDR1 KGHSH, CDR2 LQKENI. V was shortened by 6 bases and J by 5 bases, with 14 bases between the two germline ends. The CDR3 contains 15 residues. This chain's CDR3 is CASSYSGSNNSPLHF. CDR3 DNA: TGTGCCAGCTCCTACTCGGGCAGCAATAATTCACCCCTCCACTTT.

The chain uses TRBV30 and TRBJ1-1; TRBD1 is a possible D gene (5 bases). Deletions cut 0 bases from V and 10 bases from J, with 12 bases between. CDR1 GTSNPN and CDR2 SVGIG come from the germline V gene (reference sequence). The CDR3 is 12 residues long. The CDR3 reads CAWSVTGGGAFF. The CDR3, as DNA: TGTGCCTGGAGTGTAACAGGCGGGGGAGCTTTCTTT.

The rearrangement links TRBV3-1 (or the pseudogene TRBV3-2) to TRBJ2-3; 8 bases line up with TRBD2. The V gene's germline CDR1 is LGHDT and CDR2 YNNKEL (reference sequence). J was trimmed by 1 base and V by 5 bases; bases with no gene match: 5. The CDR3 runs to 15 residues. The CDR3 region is CASSVLAERTDTQYF. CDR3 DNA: TGTGCCAGCAGCGTACTAGCGGAGCGCACAGATACGCAGTATTTT.

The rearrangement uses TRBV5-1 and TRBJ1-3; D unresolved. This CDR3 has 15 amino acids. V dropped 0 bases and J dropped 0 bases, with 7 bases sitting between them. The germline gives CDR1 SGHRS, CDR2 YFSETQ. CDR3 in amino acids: CASSLGRISGNTIYF. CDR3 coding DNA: TGCGCCAGCAGCTTGGGAAGAATCTCTGGAAACACCATATATTTT. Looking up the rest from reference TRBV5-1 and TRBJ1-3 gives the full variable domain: KAGVTQTPRYLIKTRGQQVTLSCSPISGHRSVSWYQQTPGQGLQFLFEYFSETQRNKGNFPGRFSGRQFSNSRSEMNVSTLELGDSALYLCASSLGRISGNTIYFGEGSWLTVV.

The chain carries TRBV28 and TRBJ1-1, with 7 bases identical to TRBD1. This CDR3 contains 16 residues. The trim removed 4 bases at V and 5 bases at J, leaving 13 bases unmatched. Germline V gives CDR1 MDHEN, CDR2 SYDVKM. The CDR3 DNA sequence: TGTGCCAGCAGTTCCGTCGACAGGGTGGGTAGGACTGAAGCTTTCTTT. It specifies CASSSVDRVGRTEAFF.

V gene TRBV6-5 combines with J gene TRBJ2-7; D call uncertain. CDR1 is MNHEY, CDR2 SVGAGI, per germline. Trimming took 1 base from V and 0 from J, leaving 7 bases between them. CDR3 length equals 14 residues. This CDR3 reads CASSYLRNSYEQYF. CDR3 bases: TGTGCCAGCAGTTACTTGAGGAACTCCTACGAGCAGTACTTC.

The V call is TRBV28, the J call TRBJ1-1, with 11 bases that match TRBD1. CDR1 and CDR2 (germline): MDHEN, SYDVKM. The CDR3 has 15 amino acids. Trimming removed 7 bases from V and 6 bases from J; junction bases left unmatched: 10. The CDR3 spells CASMDTRTGGPEAFF. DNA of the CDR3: TGTGCCAGCATGGATACACGGACAGGGGGCCCTGAAGCTTTCTTT.

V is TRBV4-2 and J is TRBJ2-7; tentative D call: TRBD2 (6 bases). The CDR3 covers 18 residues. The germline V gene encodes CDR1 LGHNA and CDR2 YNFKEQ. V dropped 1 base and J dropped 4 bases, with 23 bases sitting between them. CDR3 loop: CASSQVRGGTALGYEQYF. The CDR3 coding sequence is TGTGCCAGCAGCCAAGTACGTGGCGGGACCGCCCTGGGTTACGAGCAGTACTTC.

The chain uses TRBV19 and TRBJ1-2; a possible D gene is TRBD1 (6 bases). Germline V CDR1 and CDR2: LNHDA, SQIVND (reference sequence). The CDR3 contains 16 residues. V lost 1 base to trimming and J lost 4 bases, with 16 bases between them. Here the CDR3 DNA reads TGTGCCAGTAGTATAGGGGACACGGGAAATATCTATGGCTACACCTTC. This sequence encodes CASSIGDTGNIYGYTF.

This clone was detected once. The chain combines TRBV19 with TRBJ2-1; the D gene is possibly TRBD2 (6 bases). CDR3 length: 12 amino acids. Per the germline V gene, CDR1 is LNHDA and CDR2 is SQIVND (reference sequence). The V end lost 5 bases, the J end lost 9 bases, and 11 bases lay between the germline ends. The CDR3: CASSARDSEQFF. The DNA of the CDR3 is TGTGCCAGTAGTGCACGGGACTCTGAGCAGTTCTTC.

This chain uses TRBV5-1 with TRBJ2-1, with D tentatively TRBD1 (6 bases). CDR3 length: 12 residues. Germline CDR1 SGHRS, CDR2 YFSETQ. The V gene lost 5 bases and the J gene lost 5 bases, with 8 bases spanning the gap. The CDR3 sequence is CASRDSDNEQFF. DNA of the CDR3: TGCGCCAGCAGGGACAGTGACAATGAGCAGTTCTTC.

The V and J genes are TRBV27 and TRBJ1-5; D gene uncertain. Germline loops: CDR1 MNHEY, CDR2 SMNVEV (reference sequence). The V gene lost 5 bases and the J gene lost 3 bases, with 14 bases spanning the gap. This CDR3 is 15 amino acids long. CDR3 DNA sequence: TGTGCCAGCAGTCAAGGTGTAACAGTCAATCAGCCCCAGCATTTT. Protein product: CASSQGVTVNQPQHF.

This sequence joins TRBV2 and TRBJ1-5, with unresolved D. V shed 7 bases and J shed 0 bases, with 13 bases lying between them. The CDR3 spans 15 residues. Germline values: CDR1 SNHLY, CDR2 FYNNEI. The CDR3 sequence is CASTRVEYSNQPQHF. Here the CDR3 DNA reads TGTGCCAGCACTCGGGTTGAGTATAGCAATCAGCCCCAGCATTTT. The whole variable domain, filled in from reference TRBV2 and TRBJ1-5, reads EPEVTQTPSHQVTQMGQEVILRCVPISNHLYFYWYRQILGQKVEFLVSFYNNEISEKSEIFDDQFSVERPDGSNFTLKIRSTKLEDSAMYFCASTRVEYSNQPQHFGDGTRLSIL.

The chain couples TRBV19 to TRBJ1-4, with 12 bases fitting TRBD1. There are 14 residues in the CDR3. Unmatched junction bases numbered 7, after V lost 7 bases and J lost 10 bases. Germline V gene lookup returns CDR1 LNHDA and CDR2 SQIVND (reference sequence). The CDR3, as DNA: TGTGCCAGTAATCTCGGGACAGGGGGCGGAAAACTGTTTTTT. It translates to CASNLGTGGGKLFF. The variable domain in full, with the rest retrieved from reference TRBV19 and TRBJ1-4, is DGGITQSPKYLFRKEGQNVTLSCEQNLNHDAMYWYRQDPGQGLRLIYYSQIVNDFQKGDIAEGYSVSREKKESFPLTVTSAQKNPTAFYLCASNLGTGGGKLFFGSGTQLSVL.